The next 7 T cell receptor beta chains were all read from a single sample in a study of radiotherapy plus CTLA-4 blockade in lung cancer. Clones were sequenced by immunoSEQ multiplex PCR, and TCRdb holds only the in-frame ones, with some missing. The sample comprises about 48,000 clones, around 83% of which are singletons, and approximately 3.4% rests with the top ten. The material sequenced was peripheral blood, taken from a patient treated with radiotherapy plus ipilimumab. The receptor source for this set is a human donor with non-small cell lung cancer who had stable disease on radiotherapy plus ipilimumab.

This chain uses TRBV28 with TRBJ2-2, with TRBD2 as a possible D gene (6 bases). Germline loops: CDR1 MDHEN, CDR2 SYDVKM. V was shortened by 4 bases and J by 7 bases, with 19 bases between the two germline ends. The CDR3 has 16 amino acids. The CDR3 reads CASSWPDYNRGGELFF. The CDR3 nucleotides are TGTGCCAGCAGTTGGCCGGACTACAACCGGGGCGGGGAGCTGTTTTTT.

This sequence joins TRBV5-5 and TRBJ2-1; D uncertain. The V gene lost 4 bases and the J gene lost 7 bases, with 12 bases spanning the gap. The CDR3 covers 13 residues. In germline, CDR1 is SGHKS, CDR2 YYEKEE (reference sequence). The CDR3 sequence is CASSIQEFNEQFF. CDR3 sequence (DNA): TGTGCCAGCAGCATCCAGGAATTTAATGAGCAGTTCTTC. The complete variable domain, with remaining parts taken from reference TRBV5-5 and TRBJ2-1, reads DAGVTQSPTHLIKTRGQQVTLRCSPISGHKSVSWYQQVLGQGPQFIFQYYEKEERGRGNFPDRFSARQFPNYSSELNVNALLLGDSALYLCASSIQEFNEQFFGPGTRLTVL.

V is TRBV4-1 and J is TRBJ2-4, with 8 bases lining up with TRBD2. This CDR3 has 16 residues. The germline gives CDR1 MGHRA, CDR2 YSYEKL. Germline trimming cut 4 bases from V and 3 bases from J; bases unmatched to any gene: 8. The DNA of the CDR3 is TGCGCCAGCAGCCCGGGGGGGGTGAGGGGCAAAAACATTCAGTACTTC. Its protein is CASSPGGVRGKNIQYF.

The CDR3 spells CASSLDTGLTDTQYF. CDR3 bases: TGCGCCAGCAGCTTGGATACGGGTCTCACAGATACGCAGTATTTT. The chain carries TRBV5-1 and TRBJ2-3; D not resolved. V was clipped by 0 bases and J by 2 bases, with 10 bases between them. CDR1 and CDR2 from the germline V gene are SGHRS and YFSETQ. The CDR3 extends over 15 amino acids.

A remark on this clone: The same CDR3 arises from other DNA sequences in this sample as well. The rearrangement joins TRBV20-1 to TRBJ2-7, with D unresolved. Germline CDR1 is DFQATT and CDR2 is SNEGSKA (reference sequence). This CDR3 is 11 amino acids long. Trimming shortened V by 2 bases and J by 2 bases, and 4 bases separated the two germline ends. The CDR3 here is CSARTTYEQYF. Written as DNA, the CDR3 is TGCAGTGCTAGAACAACCTACGAGCAGTACTTC.

A single count supports this clone. J is TRBJ2-1 and V is TRBV6-5, with 10 positions matching TRBD2. V dropped 7 bases and J dropped 5; count of bases not matched to a gene: 5. This CDR3 comprises 14 residues. CDR1 and CDR2 (germline): MNHEY, SVGAGI. CDR3 in amino acids: CASMGLARNNEQFF. CDR3 in DNA: TGTGCCAGCATGGGACTAGCGAGAAACAATGAGCAGTTCTTC.

This chain joins TRBV10-3 and TRBJ2-5; 12 bases are a match to TRBD2. This CDR3 region has 15 residues. Per the germline V gene, CDR1 is ENHRY and CDR2 is SYGVKD. The V segment lost 8 bases and the J segment 4 bases; nucleotides outside the gene matches: 8. CDR3 in amino acids: CAIRRASGRGETQYF. DNA of the CDR3: TGTGCCATCCGAAGGGCTAGCGGGAGGGGAGAGACCCAGTACTTC.